These T cell receptor beta chains were read from a single sample in a study of control samples from healthy donors and cancer patients. Here immunoSEQ multiplex PCR was the method, and the copy in TCRdb shows in-frame clones only, minus some. The data contain 150,000 to 200,000 clones, more than 90% of them singletons. The sample taken for sequencing was blood. The receptors here all came from a woman in her thirties or forties in good health. Both conserved end residues are part of each CDR3. D genes are given only for firm matches. Clone size is given for some rows only: seen once, a few or many times, or a class if the clone is expanded.

CDR3nt,CDR3aa,len,abundance,v_gene,d_gene,j_gene
TGTGCCAGCAGCTTATATGGGAACACTGAAGCTTTCTTT,CASSLYGNTEAFF,13,.,TRBV11-2,.,TRBJ1-1
TGTGCCAGCAGCTATAATCGCCAAGAGACCCAGTACTTC,CASSYNRQETQYF,13,.,TRBV7-2,.,TRBJ2-5
TGTGCCACCAGTAAGGCCGTCGGGGGGGTGAGCAATCAGCCCCAGCATTTT,CATSKAVGGVSNQPQHF,17,.,TRBV24-1,.,TRBJ1-5
TGTGCCAGCACCCTAGGGCGGGAGCAGTTCTTC,CASTLGREQFF,11,.,TRBV12-3/TRBV12-4,.,TRBJ2-1
TGTGCCAGCAGCTTGGCCGTTGTTAGCGATTACTACGAGCAGTACTTC,CASSLAVVSDYYEQYF,16,.,TRBV5-5,.,TRBJ2-7
TGTGCCAGCAGCTTAGTTAGTGCAGGGCCGAACACTGAAGCTTTCTTT,CASSLVSAGPNTEAFF,16,.,TRBV7-6,.,TRBJ1-1
TGTGCCAGCGACTACGGGCAGCATAGCACAGATACGCAGTATTTT,CASDYGQHSTDTQYF,15,.,TRBV13,.,TRBJ2-3
TGTGCCAGCAGGGCACAGAACTATGGCTACACCTTC,CASRAQNYGYTF,12,.,TRBV2,.,TRBJ1-2
TGTGCCAGCAGCTCCATCGGCGGGGCCCCAGATACGCAGTATTTT,CASSSIGGAPDTQYF,15,.,TRBV6-5,.,TRBJ2-3
TGTGCCAGCAGACAGAGCGGGAACGCGAACACCGGGGAGCTGTTTTTT,CASRQSGNANTGELFF,16,once,TRBV5-4,TRBD2,TRBJ2-2
TGTGCCAGCAGTGAAGAAGGGTCGAGTACGCAGTATTTT,CASSEEGSSTQYF,13,.,TRBV6-1,.,TRBJ2-3
TGTGCCAGTAGTATAGCCGGCTGGGGGGGTACTGGGGCCAACGTCCTGACTTTC,CASSIAGWGGTGANVLTF,18,.,TRBV19,TRBD2,TRBJ2-6
TGTGCCAGCAGCCAAGGGAGGGATTTCACTGAAGCTTTCTTT,CASSQGRDFTEAFF,14,.,TRBV3-1/TRBV3-2,.,TRBJ1-1
TGTGCCATCACCGAGACAGGGGGGGAGACTGAAGCTTTCTTT,CAITETGGETEAFF,14,.,TRBV10-3,TRBD1,TRBJ1-1
TGTGCCAGCAGGGTAAACAGGGAGCAACCATCTGGGGCCAACGTCCTGACTTTC,CASRVNREQPSGANVLTF,18,once,TRBV2,.,TRBJ2-6